A selection of T cell receptor beta chains follows, all from one sample in a study of CD8 T cells in Susac syndrome. MiXCR, applied by TCRdb to the immunoSEQ multiplex PCR reads, yields one record per CDR3 protein. The table shows about 150,000 distinct CDR3 sequences, with 95% to 97% occurring only once. The specimen was CD4+ T cells from PBMCs. These receptors were collected from a human donor with Susac syndrome. CDR3s include the opening cysteine and the closing phenylalanine or tryptophan. A D gene is named only where the DNA matches it firmly. Size is omitted from some rows. Given values are once, few, many or a class for expanded clones.

TRBV7-2,NA,NA,TRBJ2-5,CASSQDLSQETQYF,TGTGCCAGCAGCCAGGACCTATCTCAAGAGACCCAGTACTTC
TRBV7-2,NA,few,TRBJ2-1,CASSPVGNNEQFF,TGTGCCAGCAGCCCGGTGGGGAACAATGAGCAGTTCTTC
TRBV12-3/TRBV12-4,TRBD1,NA,TRBJ2-3,CASSMGQGDRAFSQYF,TGTGCCAGCAGCATGGGACAGGGGGATAGGGCATTCTCGCAGTATTTT
TRBV29-1,NA,NA,TRBJ2-1,CSVVGSNEQFF,TGCAGCGTTGTGGGTAGCAATGAGCAGTTCTTC
TRBV6-4,NA,few,TRBJ1-1,CASSVGANTEAFF,TGTGCCAGCAGTGTCGGGGCGAACACTGAAGCTTTCTTT
TRBV7-9,NA,NA,TRBJ2-3,CASRLPTGPDTQYF,TGTGCCAGCAGACTTCCGACAGGCCCAGATACGCAGTATTTT
TRBV28,NA,NA,TRBJ1-1,CASSLWGWNTEAFF,TGTGCCAGCAGTTTATGGGGCTGGAACACTGAAGCTTTCTTT
TRBV15,TRBD1,NA,TRBJ2-1,CATSRNRGGEQFF,TGTGCCACCAGCAGGAACAGGGGCGGTGAGCAGTTCTTC
TRBV9,NA,NA,TRBJ2-3,CASSARKKDWDTQYF,TGTGCCAGCAGCGCAAGGAAGAAGGATTGGGATACGCAGTATTTT
TRBV20-1,NA,NA,TRBJ2-2,CSARVIGAPTGELFF,TGCAGTGCTAGGGTCATCGGGGCCCCCACCGGGGAGCTGTTTTTT
TRBV30,NA,once,TRBJ2-7,CAWGTVYEQYF,TGTGCCTGGGGGACCGTCTACGAGCAGTACTTC
TRBV30,TRBD2,NA,TRBJ2-5,CAWSGIAGASQYF,TGTGCCTGGAGTGGAATAGCGGGGGCCTCCCAGTACTTC
TRBV5-1,NA,NA,TRBJ1-5,CASSLVGNSNQPQHF,TGCGCCAGCAGCTTGGTCGGAAATAGCAATCAGCCCCAGCATTTT
TRBV7-2,NA,NA,TRBJ1-6,CASSRARGNSPLHF,TGTGCCAGCTCCCGGGCGCGTGGTAATTCACCCCTCCACTTT
TRBV4-3,NA,NA,TRBJ2-5,CASSQALGSRETQYF,TGCGCCAGCAGCCAAGCATTAGGGAGTAGGGAGACCCAGTACTTC
TRBV15,NA,NA,TRBJ2-3,CATRPDRDTDTQYF,TGTGCCACCAGGCCGGACCGTGACACAGATACGCAGTATTTT
TRBV5-6,NA,NA,TRBJ2-2,CASSLGQNQNTGELFF,TGTGCCAGCAGCTTAGGACAGAACCAGAACACCGGGGAGCTGTTTTTT
TRBV7-2,TRBD2,NA,TRBJ2-5,CASSQLAGREETQYF,TGTGCCAGCAGTCAATTAGCGGGCAGGGAAGAGACCCAGTACTTC
TRBV5-4,NA,NA,TRBJ2-1,CASSLVGGGNEQFF,TGTGCCAGCAGCTTGGTAGGGGGTGGCAATGAGCAGTTCTTC
TRBV20-1,NA,NA,TRBJ2-7,CSARTIIGEREQYF,TGCAGTGCTAGAACCATAATAGGGGAACGGGAGCAGTACTTC
TRBV5-1,NA,NA,TRBJ2-3,CASSPAGGGNTQYF,TGCGCCAGCAGCCCTGCCGGAGGGGGAAATACGCAGTATTTT
TRBV7-9,TRBD1,NA,TRBJ1-2,CASRGQGNGYTF,TGTGCCAGCAGGGGACAGGGGAATGGCTACACCTTC
TRBV12-3/TRBV12-4,NA,once,TRBJ2-6,CASSMGGSGANVLTF,TGTGCCAGCTCGATGGGGGGTTCTGGGGCCAACGTCCTGACTTTC
TRBV15,NA,NA,TRBJ2-6,CATSTPRGSGANVLTF,TGTGCCACCAGCACCCCCCGGGGGAGCGGGGCCAACGTCCTGACTTTC